The clone carrying this TCR beta chain was seen once. The target antigen is unknown. This was the immunoSEQ version 4 assay in survey mode. The data were produced by immunoSEQ multiplex PCR, yet TCRdb's version contains in-frame clones alone and is incomplete. Of approximately 35,000 clones listed, 82% were seen once; the top ten hold roughly 0.9%. Lysates of CMV-infected fibroblasts at approximately 9.4 ug/mL stimulated these cells. CD40L/CD69 double-negative CD45RO-high memory CD4+ T cells were collected. An approximately 18-hour stimulation of CD8-depleted PBMCs used anti-CD28/CD49d costimulation, CD40-blocking antibody and enfuvirtide. The data originate from a study of persistence of HIV-infected CD4 T cells. As for the study in general: Blood samples, up to about 200 mL, came from multiple time points, except two leukapheresis donors sampled once.

The CDR3 is 17 amino acids. Deletions cut 1 base from V and 0 bases from J, with 17 bases between. The germline V gene has CDR1 SGHRS and CDR2 YFSETQ. The sequenced sample was CD4+ T cells sorted from PBMCs after roughly 18-hour stimulation, obtained from a patient who received antiretroviral therapy. This TCR came from an adult man with HIV who was CMV-seropositive. The chain carries TRBV5-1 and TRBJ2-7; the D gene is possibly TRBD1 (5 bases). The CDR3 loop is CASSLKPMAGPSYEQYF. The CDR3 nucleotides read TGCGCCAGCAGCTTGAAGCCGATGGCAGGGCCCTCCTACGAGCAGTACTTC.